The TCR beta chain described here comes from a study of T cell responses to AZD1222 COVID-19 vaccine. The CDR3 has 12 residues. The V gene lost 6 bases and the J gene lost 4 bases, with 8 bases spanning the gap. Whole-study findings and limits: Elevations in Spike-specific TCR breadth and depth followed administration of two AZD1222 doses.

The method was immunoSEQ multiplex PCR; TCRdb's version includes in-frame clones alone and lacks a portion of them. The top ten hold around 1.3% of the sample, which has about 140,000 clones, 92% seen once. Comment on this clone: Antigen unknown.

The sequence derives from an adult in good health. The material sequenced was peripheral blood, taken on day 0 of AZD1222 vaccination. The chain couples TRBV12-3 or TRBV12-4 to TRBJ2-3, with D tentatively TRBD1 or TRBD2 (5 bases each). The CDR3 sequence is CASSLGADTQYF. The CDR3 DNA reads TGTGCCAGCAGCTTGGGGGCAGATACGCAGTATTTT.